The source of this T cell receptor beta chain is a study of cytomegalovirus exposure and HLA in healthy donors. The method was immunoSEQ multiplex PCR; TCRdb's version includes in-frame clones alone and lacks a portion of them. Among 200,000 or so clones, around four fifths were seen once, and the ten largest hold roughly 6.5%. The clonotype was recovered from a man between 18 and 29 years old in good health and CMV-seropositive. Sequencing was carried out using PBMCs.

CDR3 bases: TGTGCCAGCAGTGAAGGGGAGGGCGGATATGGAAACACCATATATTTT. Protein sequence: CASSEGEGGYGNTIYF. This rearrangement joins TRBV2 to TRBJ1-3, with no clear D. This CDR3 has 16 amino acids. Trimming shortened V by 1 base and J by 3 bases, and 13 bases separated the two germline ends. CDR1 and CDR2 from the germline V gene are SNHLY and FYNNEI. Complete variable domain (other parts from reference TRBV2 and TRBJ1-3): EPEVTQTPSHQVTQMGQEVILRCVPISNHLYFYWYRQILGQKVEFLVSFYNNEISEKSEIFDDQFSVERPDGSNFTLKIRSTKLEDSAMYFCASSEGEGGYGNTIYFGEGSWLTVV.